The 13 T cell receptor beta chains reported below all come from one sample, sequenced in a study of blood T cell repertoires in COVID-19. Measured with immunoSEQ multiplex PCR; TCRdb has only the in-frame clones, and not every one. The data show about 190,000 clones, 78% seen once. The sequenced material came from peripheral blood. All receptors derive from a woman aged 80 or over with active or convalescent COVID-19.

V is TRBV3-1 (or the pseudogene TRBV3-2) and J is TRBJ1-2; D may be TRBD1 (6 bases). CDR3 size: 15 residues. Trimming removed 4 bases from V and 4 bases from J, with 16 bases in between. The germline gives CDR1 LGHDT, CDR2 YNNKEL (reference sequence). Here the CDR3 DNA reads TGTGCCAGCAGCCTCCAAGGGGGTAGAAGCTATGGCTACACCTTC. As protein: CASSLQGGRSYGYTF.

The sample holds a few counts of this clone. The rearrangement uses TRBV5-4 and TRBJ2-2; 8 positions match TRBD2. V lost 5 bases and J lost 7; bases outside the gene matches: 7. The CDR3 spans 14 residues. Germline-derived CDR1 and CDR2 are SGHNT and YYREEE (reference sequence). The CDR3 region is CASRDGGADGELFF. CDR3 sequence (DNA): TGTGCCAGCAGGGACGGGGGGGCCGACGGGGAGCTGTTTTTT. The variable domain in full, completed from reference TRBV5-4 and TRBJ2-2, reads ETGVTQSPTHLIKTRGQQVTLRCSSQSGHNTVSWYQQALGQGPQFIFQYYREEENGRGNFPPRFSGLQFPNYSSELNVNALELDDSALYLCASRDGGADGELFFGEGSRLTVL.

The rearrangement uses TRBV3-1 (or the pseudogene TRBV3-2) and TRBJ1-1; D ambiguous. Trimming stripped 4 bases from V and 0 bases from J, with 12 bases between. The CDR3 covers 15 residues. The germline gives CDR1 LGHDT, CDR2 YNNKEL (reference sequence). In DNA, the CDR3 is TGTGCCAGCAGCCCCGGTGGAGGGATGAACACTGAAGCTTTCTTT. Protein sequence: CASSPGGGMNTEAFF.

The chain joins TRBV3-1 (or the pseudogene TRBV3-2) to TRBJ1-3, with TRBD1 matching 8 bases. J gave up 1 base and V 4 bases, and 3 bases lay outside the gene matches. The CDR3 spans 15 residues. Germline CDR1 reads LGHDT; CDR2 reads YNNKEL (reference sequence). The CDR3 protein is CASSLTGGSGNTIYF. The CDR3 coding sequence is TGTGCCAGCAGCCTAACAGGGGGGTCTGGAAACACCATATATTTT.

DNA of the CDR3: TGTGCCAGCAGTCTAGGACAGGGGGCGTCGGGAAACACCATATATTTT. Amino acids: CASSLGQGASGNTIYF. The rearrangement links TRBV28 to TRBJ1-3, with 11 nucleotides matching TRBD1. Germline values: CDR1 MDHEN, CDR2 SYDVKM. The J segment lost 4 bases and the V segment lost 5 bases, leaving 7 bases of the junction unmatched. CDR3 size: 16 residues.

This chain links TRBV2 with TRBJ2-1; 11 bases are a match to TRBD1. Trimming took 6 bases from V and 3 from J; bases not matched to a gene: 4. Germline CDR1 is SNHLY and CDR2 is FYNNEI. This CDR3 contains 15 residues. This CDR3 is CASRQDRGLYNEQFF. The CDR3 DNA reads TGTGCCAGCAGACAGGACAGGGGGCTCTACAATGAGCAGTTCTTC.

The genes are TRBV6-2 or TRBV6-3 and TRBJ2-5; perhaps TRBD1 as D (7 bases). Germline V lookup: CDR1 MNHEY, CDR2 SVGEGT. The CDR3 has 16 residues. With 5 bases removed from V and 7 bases from J, the gap between germline ends came to 23 bases. CDR3 nucleotide sequence: TGTGCCAGCAGTCGACGAAAGACAGGGAACGGGGGGACCCAGTACTTC. It encodes CASSRRKTGNGGTQYF.

The chain joins TRBV5-4 to TRBJ2-7, with 7 bases fitting TRBD1. V trimming: 3 bases; J trimming: 3 bases; junction bases outside the gene matches: 9. Germline CDR1 SGHNT, CDR2 YYREEE (reference sequence). The CDR3 covers 15 residues. The DNA of the CDR3 is TGTGCCAGCAGCTGGTCCGGGACAGATATCTACGAGCAGTACTTC. Protein sequence: CASSWSGTDIYEQYF.

V is TRBV6-5 and J is TRBJ2-1, with TRBD1 matching 10 bases. Germline assignment: CDR1 MNHEY and CDR2 SVGAGI. CDR3 size: 15 residues. Unmatched junction bases numbered 5, after V lost 5 bases and J lost 4 bases. The CDR3 bases are TGTGCCAGCAGTAGACAGGGGGCGCCTTACAATGAGCAGTTCTTC. It is translated as CASSRQGAPYNEQFF.

This rearrangement joins TRBV5-8 to TRBJ2-3; TRBD1 matches 7 bases. V was pared by 2 bases and J by 0 bases, with 3 bases of the junction left unmatched. Germline assignment: CDR1 SGHTS and CDR2 YDEGEE. CDR3 length: 15 residues. CDR3 nucleotides: TGTGCCAGCAGCTTACAGGGGTATAGCACAGATACGCAGTATTTT. It is translated as CASSLQGYSTDTQYF.

The chain links TRBV2 to TRBJ2-5, with D perhaps matching TRBD2 (5 bases). The V end lost 4 bases, the J end lost 3 bases, and 12 bases lay between the germline ends. The CDR3 spans 14 residues. Germline V CDR1 and CDR2: SNHLY, FYNNEI. In DNA, the CDR3 is TGTGCCAGCAGTGCCGTTTCGGGGAAAGAGACCCAGTACTTC. The encoded protein is CASSAVSGKETQYF.

This rearrangement joins TRBV5-1 to TRBJ2-5, with D tentatively TRBD1 (6 bases). The CDR3 is made up of 14 amino acids. In germline, CDR1 is SGHRS, CDR2 YFSETQ. V lost 5 bases and J lost 5, with 16 bases in between. The chain's CDR3 is CASSPDSMGETQYF. The CDR3 region has the DNA TGCGCCAGCAGTCCGGACAGCATGGGGGAGACCCAGTACTTC.

V and J are TRBV5-4 and TRBJ2-6; TRBD1 might be the D (5 bases). Germline-derived CDR1 and CDR2 are SGHNT and YYREEE (reference sequence). This CDR3 contains 16 residues. Trimming stripped 5 bases from V and 4 bases from J, with 16 bases between. The CDR3: CASSAEGARGANVLTF. Written as DNA, the CDR3 is TGTGCCAGCAGTGCGGAAGGGGCCCGAGGGGCCAACGTCCTGACTTTC.